This is a list of T cell receptor beta chains from one sample in a study of blood T cell repertoires in COVID-19. Profiling relied on immunoSEQ multiplex PCR, and the TCRdb table lists in-frame clones only, not all of them. The sample holds around 280,000 clones, around 90% seen once. Source material: PBMCs or T cells enriched from blood (not recorded which). All receptors come from a woman between 18 and 29 years old with acute COVID-19. Both conserved end residues are part of each CDR3. The order of the fields is clone size, D gene, J gene, CDR3 length, V gene, CDR3 DNA, CDR3 protein. A D gene is named only where the DNA matches it firmly. The size field is filled for only some rows; it gives once, few, many or a size class.

>few|TRBD2|TRBJ2-1|19|TRBV5-1
TGCGCCAGCAGCTTGTTGTTCGGACTAGGACCGAGCTCCTACAATGAGCAGTTCTTC
CASSLLFGLGPSSYNEQFF
>-|TRBD1|TRBJ1-2|14|TRBV10-3
TGTGCCATCAGTGAGGGGACAGGGATCTATGGCTACACCTTC
CAISEGTGIYGYTF
>-|-|TRBJ2-2|12|TRBV12-3/TRBV12-4
TGTGCCACCACAGGGTGGACCGGGGAGCTGTTTTTT
CATTGWTGELFF
>-|TRBD1|TRBJ1-5|13|TRBV29-1
TGCAGCGCCGGAGGGGGCGGCAATCAGCCCCAGCATTTT
CSAGGGGNQPQHF
>-|TRBD2|TRBJ2-3|15|TRBV19
TGTGCCAGCTCTCCCCCACTAGCGAGCACAGATACGCAGTATTTT
CASSPPLASTDTQYF
>-|TRBD2|TRBJ2-5|14|TRBV19
TGTGCCAGTAGGAGCACCGGGACTAGCGGGACCCAGTACTTC
CASRSTGTSGTQYF
>-|TRBD2|TRBJ2-1|13|TRBV11-2
TGTGCCAGCAGCTTCACTAGCGTGGATGAGCAGTTCTTC
CASSFTSVDEQFF
>once|-|TRBJ2-7|16|TRBV19
TGTGCCAGTAGTCCCGCCGCTAGTAGGAGAAGCTACGAGCAGTACTTC
CASSPAASRRSYEQYF
>-|-|TRBJ2-7|13|TRBV30
TGTGCCTGGAGCACAGGGAGGGCCTACGAGCAGTACTTC
CAWSTGRAYEQYF
>-|-|TRBJ2-1|13|TRBV12-3/TRBV12-4
TGTGCCAGCATCCGAGGGACCTACAATGAGCAGTTCTTC
CASIRGTYNEQFF
>-|TRBD2|TRBJ2-2|15|TRBV30
TGTGCCTGGAGGATAGCGGGGTGGGATACCGGGGAGCTGTTTTTT
CAWRIAGWDTGELFF
>-|-|TRBJ1-2|14|TRBV19
TGTGCCAGTAGTAACCAGGGTTTAAACTATGGCTACACCTTC
CASSNQGLNYGYTF
>-|-|TRBJ1-2|15|TRBV7-9
TGTGCCAGCAGCTTAATGTTACAGGGAAGCTATGGCTACACCTTC
CASSLMLQGSYGYTF
>-|-|TRBJ2-3|12|TRBV28
TGTGCCAGCAGTACAACAGGTCTTACGCAGTATTTT
CASSTTGLTQYF
>-|-|TRBJ2-7|12|TRBV7-9
TGTGCCAGCAGCTTAGGAGGGTCCGAGCAGTACTTC
CASSLGGSEQYF
>-|TRBD1|TRBJ2-5|14|TRBV11-2
TGTGCCAGCAGCCGCAGGGGGCTGGGTGAGACCCAGTACTTC
CASSRRGLGETQYF
>once|TRBD2|TRBJ2-1|15|TRBV7-3
TGTGCCAGCAGCTTAACGGCTAGCGGAAACAATGAGCAGTTCTTC
CASSLTASGNNEQFF
>-|TRBD1|TRBJ2-7|13|TRBV12-3/TRBV12-4
TGTGCCAGCAGTTTTCGTCAGGGGGACGAGCAGTACTTC
CASSFRQGDEQYF